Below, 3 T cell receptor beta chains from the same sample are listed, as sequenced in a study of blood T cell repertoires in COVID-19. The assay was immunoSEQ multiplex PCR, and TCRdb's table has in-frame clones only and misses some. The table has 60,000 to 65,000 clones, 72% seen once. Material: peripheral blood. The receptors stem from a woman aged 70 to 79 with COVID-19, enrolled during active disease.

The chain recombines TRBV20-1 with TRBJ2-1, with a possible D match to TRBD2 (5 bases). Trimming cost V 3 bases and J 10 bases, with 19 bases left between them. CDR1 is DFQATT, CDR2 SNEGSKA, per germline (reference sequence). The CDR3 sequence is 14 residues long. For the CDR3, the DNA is TGCAGTGCTAGTCTCTTAGCGTCCCGAAGAGAGCAGTTCTTC. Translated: CSASLLASRREQFF.

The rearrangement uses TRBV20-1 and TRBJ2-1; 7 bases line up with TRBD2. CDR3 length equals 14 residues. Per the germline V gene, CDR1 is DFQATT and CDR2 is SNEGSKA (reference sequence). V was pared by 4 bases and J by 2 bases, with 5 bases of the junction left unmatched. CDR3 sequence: CSATERGAYNEQFF. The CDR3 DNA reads TGCAGTGCTACTGAGCGGGGAGCCTACAATGAGCAGTTCTTC.

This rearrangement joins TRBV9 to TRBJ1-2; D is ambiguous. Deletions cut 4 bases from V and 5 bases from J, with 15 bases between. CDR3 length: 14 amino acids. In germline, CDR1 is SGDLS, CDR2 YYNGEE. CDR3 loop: CASSSGSGSYGYTF. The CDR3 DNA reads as TGTGCCAGCAGCTCCGGATCGGGATCTTATGGCTACACCTTC.